This TCR beta chain was profiled in a study of control samples from healthy donors and cancer patients. V lost 3 bases to trimming and J lost 6 bases; unmatched junction nucleotides: 14. The V gene's germline CDR1 is MDHEN and CDR2 SYDVKM. The CDR3 is 17 residues long. Clones were sequenced by immunoSEQ multiplex PCR, and TCRdb holds only the in-frame ones, with some missing. The sample gives roughly 64,000 clones, 90% of which show up once; approximately 1.2% is in the top ten. Input material: PBMCs. The clonotype originates from a woman in her 50s with colorectal cancer. V and J are TRBV28 and TRBJ2-7; 10 bases are shared with TRBD1. CDR3 residues: CASSFFRLRDRGTEQYF. DNA for the CDR3: TGTGCCAGCAGTTTCTTCAGACTCCGGGACAGGGGTACCGAGCAGTACTTC.